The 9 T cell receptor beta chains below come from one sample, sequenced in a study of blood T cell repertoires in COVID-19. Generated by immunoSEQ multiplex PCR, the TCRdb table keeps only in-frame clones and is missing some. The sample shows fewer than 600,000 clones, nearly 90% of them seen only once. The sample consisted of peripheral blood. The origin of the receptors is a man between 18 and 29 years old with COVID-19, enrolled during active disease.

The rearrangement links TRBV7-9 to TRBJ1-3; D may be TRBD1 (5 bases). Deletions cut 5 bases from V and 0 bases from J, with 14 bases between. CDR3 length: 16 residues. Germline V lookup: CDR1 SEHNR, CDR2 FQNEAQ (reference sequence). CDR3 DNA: TGTGCCAGCAGCCCTGGCGGGGGTAGCTCTGGAAACACCATATATTTT. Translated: CASSPGGGSSGNTIYF.

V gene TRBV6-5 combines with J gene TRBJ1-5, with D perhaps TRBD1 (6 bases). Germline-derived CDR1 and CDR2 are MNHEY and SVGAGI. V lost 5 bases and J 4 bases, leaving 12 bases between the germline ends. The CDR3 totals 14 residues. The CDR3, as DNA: TGTGCCAGCAGTATTCAAACAGGGAATCAGCCCCAGCATTTT. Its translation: CASSIQTGNQPQHF.

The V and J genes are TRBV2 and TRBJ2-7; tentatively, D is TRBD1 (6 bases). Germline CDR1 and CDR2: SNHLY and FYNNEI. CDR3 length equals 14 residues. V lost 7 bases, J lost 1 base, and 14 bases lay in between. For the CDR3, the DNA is TGTGCCAGCATTAACGACAGGTCATCCTACGAGCAGTACTTC. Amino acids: CASINDRSSYEQYF.

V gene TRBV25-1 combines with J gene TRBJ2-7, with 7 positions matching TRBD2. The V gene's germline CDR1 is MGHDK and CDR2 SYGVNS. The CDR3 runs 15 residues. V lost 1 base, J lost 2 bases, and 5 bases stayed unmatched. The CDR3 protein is CASSESGTTAYEQYF. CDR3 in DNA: TGTGCCAGCAGTGAATCGGGGACTACCGCCTACGAGCAGTACTTC.

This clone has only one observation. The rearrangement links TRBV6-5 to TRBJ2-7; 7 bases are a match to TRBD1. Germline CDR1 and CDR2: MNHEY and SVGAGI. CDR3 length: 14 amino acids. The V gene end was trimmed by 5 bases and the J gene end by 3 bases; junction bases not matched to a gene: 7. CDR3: CASSRQGVDYEQYF. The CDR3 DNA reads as TGTGCCAGCAGTCGACAGGGCGTAGACTACGAGCAGTACTTC.

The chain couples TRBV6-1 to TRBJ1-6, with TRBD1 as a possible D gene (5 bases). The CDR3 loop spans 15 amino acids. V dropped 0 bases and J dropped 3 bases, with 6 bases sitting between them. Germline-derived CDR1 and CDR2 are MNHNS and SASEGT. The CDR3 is CASSEATVYNSPLHF. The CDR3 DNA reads TGTGCCAGCAGTGAAGCGACAGTCTATAATTCACCCCTCCACTTT.

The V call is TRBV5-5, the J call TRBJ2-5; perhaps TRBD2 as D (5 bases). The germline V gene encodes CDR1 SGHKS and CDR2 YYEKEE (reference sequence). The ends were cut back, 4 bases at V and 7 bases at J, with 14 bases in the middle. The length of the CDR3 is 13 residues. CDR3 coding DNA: TGTGCCAGCAGCCCCCGGGGTCTAGGGACCCAGTACTTC. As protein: CASSPRGLGTQYF.

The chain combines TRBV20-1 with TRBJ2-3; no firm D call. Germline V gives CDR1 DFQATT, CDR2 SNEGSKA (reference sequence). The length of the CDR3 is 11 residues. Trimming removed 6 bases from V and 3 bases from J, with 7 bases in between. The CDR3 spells CSAELTDTQYF. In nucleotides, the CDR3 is TGCAGTGCCGAGTTAACAGATACGCAGTATTTT.

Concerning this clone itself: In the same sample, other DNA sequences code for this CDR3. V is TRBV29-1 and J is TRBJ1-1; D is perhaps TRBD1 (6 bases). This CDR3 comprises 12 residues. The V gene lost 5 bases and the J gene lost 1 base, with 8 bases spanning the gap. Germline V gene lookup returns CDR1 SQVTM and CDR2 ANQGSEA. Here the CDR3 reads CSVKTGNTEAFF. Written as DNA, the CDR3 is TGCAGCGTTAAGACAGGGAACACTGAAGCTTTCTTT.